This paragraph covers one T cell receptor (beta chain) sequence. The data stem from a study of blood T cells in healthy people across ages. A J-beta primer mix and a sample-barcoded 5' primer were used in a second PCR of about 7 to 11 cycles. TCRdb re-called the 5' RACE reads with MiXCR, one entry per CDR3 protein. The sample has fewer than 1.5 million distinct CDR3 sequences, 35% to 45% seen once. Per the germline V gene, CDR1 is MGHRA and CDR2 is YSYEKL. The CDR3 is made up of 20 amino acids. V lost 1 base to trimming and J lost 4 bases; unmatched junction nucleotides: 18. Whenever a sample was processed, at least 6 million PBMCs were isolated.

Sequenced input: blood. The chain has TRBV4-1 and TRBJ2-2; 7 nucleotides align to TRBD1. This receptor was obtained from a woman aged 18-35 years in good health. The CDR3 loop reads CASSQGLKRETGTTTGELFF. The CDR3 bases are TGCGCCAGCAGCCAAGGCCTAAAGCGCGAGACAGGGACGACCACCGGGGAGCTGTTTTTT.